This T cell receptor beta chain was identified during a study of response to subunit inactivated influenza vaccine. Study-wide results and limits: It was the authors' suggestion that each seasonal influenza vaccination recruits few new T cells.

The germline V gene has CDR1 SGHRS and CDR2 YFSETQ. V shed 5 bases and J shed 5 bases, with 18 bases lying between them. The CDR3 covers 15 residues. This clonotype was detected only a few times. Its antigen is undetermined. TCRdb re-analysed the RT-PCR reads in MiXCR, keeping a single row per CDR3 protein. Among about 520,000 distinct CDR3 sequences listed, roughly 27% were seen once. The chain has TRBV5-1 and TRBJ2-3, with D uncertain. This clonotype was obtained from a man in his forties or fifties who received an inactivated influenza vaccine. Specimen: CD4+ T cells sorted from PBMCs, collected 4 to 6 days after vaccination. CDR3 bases: TGCGCCAGCAGTCAGGACCCGACTGCCCTAGATACGCAGTATTTT. This sequence encodes CASSQDPTALDTQYF.